The clone carrying this T cell receptor (beta chain) was detected many times. Its specificity is not known. A read error is possible here, since a much larger clone lies one base away. The data were taken from a study of T cells in Graves' hyperthyroidism and ophthalmopathy. Study findings and constraints: Separating ophthalmopathy from stable hyperthyroidism was achieved by a 13 V-J model. Most clonotypes expanded in thyroid above 0.001 were likewise present in blood.

The germline gives CDR1 SGHAT, CDR2 FQNNGV. This CDR3 is built from 12 residues. The V gene lost 5 bases and the J gene lost 2 bases, with 5 bases spanning the gap. TCR beta CDR3 sequences were amplified from RNA transcripts. The HTBI primer set was used in a first-round RT-PCR of the TCR CDR3. TCRdb called the multiplex PCR reads again in MiXCR, with one record for every CDR3 protein. The sample carries a few hundred thousand distinct CDR3 sequences, roughly 18% recorded once. J is TRBJ2-3 and V is TRBV11-2; D unresolved. This TCR came from a man aged 18-30 years with Graves' ophthalmopathy. Material: blood. CDR3 sequence (DNA): TGTGCCAGCAGCCACAACACAGATACGCAGTATTTT. It yields the protein CASSHNTDTQYF.